These 21 T cell receptor beta chains share one sample of origin, sequenced in a study of blood T cell repertoires in COVID-19. Data came from immunoSEQ multiplex PCR; TCRdb stores just in-frame clones and leaves some out. Here the sample spans roughly 160,000 clones, approximately 87% being singletons. The sequencing sample was made of peripheral blood. The receptors were gathered from a woman between 70 and 85 years old with COVID-19, enrolled during active disease.

The chain couples TRBV19 to TRBJ1-1, with D tentatively TRBD1 (5 bases). The CDR3 totals 15 residues. V was shortened by 3 bases and J by 0 bases, with 11 bases between the two germline ends. The germline V gene encodes CDR1 LNHDA and CDR2 SQIVND (reference sequence). CDR3 amino acids: CASSIQGRVNTEAFF. CDR3 nucleotides: TGTGCCAGTAGTATCCAGGGCAGGGTGAACACTGAAGCTTTCTTT. Filled out from reference TRBV19 and TRBJ1-1, the complete variable domain reads DGGITQSPKYLFRKEGQNVTLSCEQNLNHDAMYWYRQDPGQGLRLIYYSQIVNDFQKGDIAEGYSVSREKKESFPLTVTSAQKNPTAFYLCASSIQGRVNTEAFFGQGTRLTVV.

The table lists this clone with a count of one. The chain has TRBV12-5 and TRBJ1-2, with 9 bases fitting TRBD1. This CDR3 comprises 13 residues. The germline V gene has CDR1 LGHNT and CDR2 FRNRAP. V was clipped by 4 bases and J by 8 bases; unmatched bases: 5. CDR3 loop: CASGSGQGRGYTF. CDR3 DNA: TGTGCTAGTGGTTCGGGACAGGGTAGGGGCTACACCTTC. Looking up the rest from reference TRBV12-5 and TRBJ1-2 gives the full variable domain: DARVTQTPRHKVTEMGQEVTMRCQPILGHNTVFWYRQTMMQGLELLAYFRNRAPLDDSGMPKDRFSAEMPDATLATLKIQPSEPRDSAVYFCASGSGQGRGYTFGSGTRLTVV.

In nucleotides, the CDR3 is TGTGCCAGCAGTTTATACGCGGGGGTGGAGAATGAGCAGTTCTTC. This sequence encodes CASSLYAGVENEQFF. This chain connects TRBV27 to TRBJ2-1, with 7 bases fitting TRBD2. Losses at the gene ends were 1 base for V and 7 bases for J; bases not matched to a gene: 7. There are 15 residues in the CDR3. Germline lookup yields CDR1 MNHEY and CDR2 SMNVEV (reference sequence).

CDR3 in amino acids: CSVEDQRGMSGYTF. In DNA, the CDR3 is TGCAGCGTTGAAGATCAAAGGGGGATGAGCGGCTACACCTTC. The chain carries TRBV29-1 and TRBJ1-2; TRBD1 is a possible D gene (6 bases). The V end lost 0 bases, the J end lost 8 bases, and 16 bases lay between the germline ends. Germline-derived CDR1 and CDR2 are SQVTM and ANQGSEA. The CDR3 totals 14 residues. The variable domain in full, completed from reference TRBV29-1 and TRBJ1-2, reads SAVISQKPSRDICQRGTSLTIQCQVDSQVTMMFWYRQQPGQSLTLIATANQGSEATYESGFVIDKFPISRPNLTFSTLTVSNMSPEDSSIYLCSVEDQRGMSGYTFGSGTRLTVV.

This clone has just one count. The chain combines TRBV6-1 with TRBJ1-5; D gene ambiguous. V gave up 3 bases and J gave up 0 bases, with 6 bases separating them. Germline CDR1 is MNHNS and CDR2 is SASEGT. The CDR3 loop spans 14 amino acids. The CDR3 DNA reads TGTGCCAGCAGTGAGGCAGATAGCAATCAGCCCCAGCATTTT. Residues: CASSEADSNQPQHF.

The chain has TRBV7-9 and TRBJ1-1, with TRBD1 as a possible D gene (6 bases). The CDR3 has 14 residues. Trimming took 6 bases from V and 1 from J, leaving 12 bases between them. Germline V gives CDR1 SEHNR, CDR2 FQNEAQ (reference sequence). CDR3 region: CASRVTGKNTEAFF. The CDR3 nucleotides read TGTGCCAGCAGAGTGACAGGAAAGAACACTGAAGCTTTCTTT.

This clone was observed a few times. The V call is TRBV3-1 (or the pseudogene TRBV3-2), the J call TRBJ2-1, with 11 bases fitting TRBD2. The V and J ends lost 6 bases and 4 bases, in that order; junction bases with no gene match: 11. The germline V gene has CDR1 LGHDT and CDR2 YNNKEL (reference sequence). CDR3 length equals 17 residues. CDR3 sequence: CASRLSSGGQSYNEQFF. CDR3 sequence (DNA): TGTGCCAGCAGACTTTCTAGCGGGGGGCAAAGTTACAATGAGCAGTTCTTC.

The genes are TRBV12-3 or TRBV12-4 and TRBJ2-7; 8 bases match TRBD1. Trimming removed 6 bases from V and 6 bases from J; junction bases left unmatched: 7. CDR3 length equals 13 residues. CDR3 in DNA: TGTGCCAGCAGCATCGGACAGGGAAGCGAGCAGTACTTC. It codes for CASSIGQGSEQYF.

The chain couples TRBV9 to TRBJ2-1; 9 positions agree with TRBD1. The CDR3 contains 16 residues. The junction had 12 bases not matched to a gene; V was cut back by 3 bases and J by 8 bases. Germline assignment: CDR1 SGDLS and CDR2 YYNGEE. The CDR3 protein is CASSGIPGQGLDEQFF. The CDR3 DNA is TGTGCCAGCAGCGGGATACCAGGACAGGGGCTCGATGAGCAGTTCTTC.

The V and J genes are TRBV3-1 (or the pseudogene TRBV3-2) and TRBJ2-1; 13 bases are shared with TRBD2. V was clipped by 4 bases and J by 4 bases; unmatched bases: 7. Looked up from germline, CDR1 is LGHDT and CDR2 is YNNKEL (reference sequence). The CDR3 spans 17 residues. The CDR3 DNA is TGTGCCAGCAGCCTACTCAGGACTAGCGGGGGTTACAATGAGCAGTTCTTC. Translating gives CASSLLRTSGGYNEQFF.

V gene TRBV9 combines with J gene TRBJ2-7; 7 bases are shared with TRBD2. The germline V gene has CDR1 SGDLS and CDR2 YYNGEE. The J segment lost 1 base and the V segment lost 3 bases, leaving 7 bases of the junction unmatched. This CDR3 region has 15 residues. The CDR3, as DNA: TGTGCCAGCAGCGCCTCCGGGACTAAGTCCTACGAGCAGTACTTC. Its translation is CASSASGTKSYEQYF.

The chain uses TRBV4-2 and TRBJ1-4, with unresolved D. Germline values: CDR1 LGHNA, CDR2 YNFKEQ. V was clipped by 2 bases and J by 7 bases, with 14 bases between them. The CDR3 loop spans 15 amino acids. The CDR3 coding sequence is TGTGCCAGCAGCCAACAGGAAGGTTTCGGTGAAAAACTGTTTTTT. Protein: CASSQQEGFGEKLFF.

V usage is TRBV11-2 and J usage is TRBJ1-3; 7 positions agree with TRBD1. V lost 5 bases and J lost 0; bases outside the gene matches: 4. The CDR3 consists of 15 residues. Germline CDR1 SGHAT, CDR2 FQNNGV. The CDR3: CASSMGQHSGNTIYF. CDR3 nucleotides: TGTGCCAGCAGCATGGGACAGCACTCTGGAAACACCATATATTTT.

This clone has just one count. The V gene is TRBV28, the J gene TRBJ1-1, with 8 bases fitting TRBD1. This CDR3 region has 20 residues. The germline gives CDR1 MDHEN, CDR2 SYDVKM. V shed 0 bases and J 0 bases; nucleotides not matched to a gene: 15. The CDR3 region has the DNA TGTGCCAGCAGTTTATGGGGGGGGACAGGCGGGCCTATTTTGAACACTGAAGCTTTCTTT. Its protein product is CASSLWGGTGGPILNTEAFF.

The rearrangement joins TRBV23-1 to TRBJ1-6; 7 bases match TRBD1. TRBV23-1 is labeled an ORF, and its function is uncertain. CDR3 length: 16 residues. Trimming at V came to 7 bases and at J to 0 bases, leaving 6 bases not matched to a gene. The CDR3 loop reads CASKRGQCSYNSPLHF. CDR3 bases: TGCGCCAGCAAAAGGGGACAGTGCTCCTATAATTCACCCCTCCACTTT.

This rearrangement joins TRBV19 to TRBJ2-2, with TRBD1 matching 8 bases. Germline CDR1 LNHDA, CDR2 SQIVND (reference sequence). CDR3 length: 15 residues. V dropped 5 bases and J dropped 4; count of bases not matched to a gene: 6. The CDR3 loop is CASSLGQGSTGELFF. In DNA form, the CDR3 reads TGTGCCAGTAGTCTCGGACAGGGAAGCACCGGGGAGCTGTTTTTT.

This chain links TRBV2 with TRBJ2-1; 11 positions match TRBD2. With 7 bases clipped from V and 2 bases from J, the junction kept 7 bases outside the gene matches. CDR1 and CDR2 from the germline V gene are SNHLY and FYNNEI. CDR3 length: 16 amino acids. CDR3 sequence reads: CASTQMGLAAYNEQFF. CDR3 bases: TGTGCCAGCACCCAGATGGGACTAGCGGCCTACAATGAGCAGTTCTTC. Full variable domain (outside the CDR3, taken from reference TRBV2 and TRBJ2-1): EPEVTQTPSHQVTQMGQEVILRCVPISNHLYFYWYRQILGQKVEFLVSFYNNEISEKSEIFDDQFSVERPDGSNFTLKIRSTKLEDSAMYFCASTQMGLAAYNEQFFGPGTRLTVL.

This clone was seen a handful of times. This chain connects TRBV30 to TRBJ2-7; D ambiguous. The germline gives CDR1 GTSNPN, CDR2 SVGIG (reference sequence). The CDR3 covers 10 residues. Trimming took off 2 bases at V and 11 bases at J, with 10 bases between the two ends. The CDR3 DNA is TGTGCCTGGAGTCCGCGGTCTAAGTACTTC. It is translated as CAWSPRSKYF.

V gene TRBV12-5 combines with J gene TRBJ1-5; D gene unclear. Trimming removed 6 bases from V and 7 bases from J, with 10 bases in between. Germline CDR1 is LGHNT and CDR2 is FRNRAP. The CDR3 totals 12 residues. In nucleotides, the CDR3 is TGTGCTAGTGGCCGGGATGGACAGCCCCAGCATTTT. Its protein product is CASGRDGQPQHF.

The chain uses TRBV5-1 and TRBJ1-1, with 8 bases aligning to TRBD1. The ends lost 2 bases at V and 8 bases at J; junction bases unmatched: 14. The germline V gene encodes CDR1 SGHRS and CDR2 YFSETQ. This CDR3 is 16 amino acids long. CDR3 bases: TGCGCCAGCAGCTTTTACCGGGACAGGTTATCTGACGAAGCTTTCTTT. As protein: CASSFYRDRLSDEAFF.

This chain links TRBV6-1 with TRBJ2-3; tentative D call: TRBD1 (6 bases). V was cut by 1 base and J by 7 bases, with 24 bases left in between. The CDR3 totals 18 residues. Germline V gene lookup returns CDR1 MNHNS and CDR2 SASEGT. Here the CDR3 reads CASSEGVRSHRVSNTQYF. CDR3 bases: TGTGCCAGCAGTGAAGGAGTCAGGTCGCACAGGGTCTCCAATACGCAGTATTTT.